The 25 T cell receptor beta chains listed next were all sequenced from one sample in a study of T cell responses to AZD1222 COVID-19 vaccine (TCRdb year 2021). Library creation used the immunoSEQ multiplex PCR assay. Drawn from immuneACCESS, this table holds only the in-frame rearrangements with V and J called that TCRdb kept. Clones are partly lost; checked studies trace under half to an unresolved V gene and leave the rest unexplained. Recorded for this sample are about 35,000 clones; just over 85% of them occurred a single time. 9.5% to 12% of the sample is in the top ten clones. In the paper's terms, the time point label means: about 28 days (+/-7) after the second vaccine dose. This material consisted of peripheral blood, taken 28 days after the second AZD1222 dose. The receptors derive from an adult who received the AZD1222 COVID-19 vaccine.

The chain links TRBV5-8 to TRBJ1-1; possibly TRBD1 for D (5 bases). CDR1 and CDR2 from the germline V gene are SGHTS and YDEGEE. Trimming took off 6 bases at V and 5 bases at J, with 20 bases between the two ends. This CDR3 is built from 15 residues. The CDR3 DNA follows: TGTGCCAGCACCCCATCGGGGCCTAGCGTAACTGAAGCTTTCTTT. This translates into CASTPSGPSVTEAFF.

The chain links TRBV5-1 to TRBJ1-2, with TRBD1 identical over 10 bases. Germline lookup yields CDR1 SGHRS and CDR2 YFSETQ. The CDR3 length is 13 residues. Losses at the gene ends were 5 bases for V and 5 bases for J; bases not matched to a gene: 3. As DNA, the CDR3 is TGCGCCAGCAGTCCGGGACAGGGGTATGGCTACACCTTC. It translates to CASSPGQGYGYTF.

The V gene is TRBV30, the J gene TRBJ2-7, with 9 bases matching TRBD1. CDR1 is GTSNPN, CDR2 SVGIG, per germline (reference sequence). The CDR3 has 13 residues. After removal of 8 bases from V and 0 bases from J, the junction contained 5 bases not matched to a gene. In nucleotides, the CDR3 is TGTGCCGGGGACAGGGAAACCTCCTACGAGCAGTACTTC. Residues: CAGDRETSYEQYF. The full variable domain, its missing parts supplied by reference TRBV30 and TRBJ2-7, is SQTIHQWPATLVQPVGSPLSLECTVEGTSNPNLYWYRQAAGRGLQLLFYSVGIGQISSEVPQNLSASRPQDRQFILSSKKLLLSDSGFYLCAGDRETSYEQYFGPGTRLTVT.

The chain has TRBV3-1 (or the pseudogene TRBV3-2) and TRBJ2-7, with 9 bases aligning to TRBD1. With V trimmed by 4 bases and J by 11 bases, 3 bases remained unmatched. This CDR3 comprises 11 residues. The V gene's germline CDR1 is LGHDT and CDR2 YNNKEL (reference sequence). CDR3: CASSLGQGKYF. For the CDR3, the DNA is TGTGCCAGCAGCCTAGGACAGGGGAAGTACTTC.

The rearrangement links TRBV18 to TRBJ2-2; TRBD2 aligns across 8 bases. V lost 2 bases and J lost 6; bases outside the gene matches: 8. This CDR3 region has 16 residues. Germline V gives CDR1 KGHSH, CDR2 LQKENI. The DNA for the CDR3 is TGTGCCAGCTCACCAGGGAGCGGGAGAAGCTCCGGGGAGCTGTTTTTT. Protein product: CASSPGSGRSSGELFF.

The rearrangement uses TRBV4-1 and TRBJ1-1; no firm D call. The V end lost 0 bases, the J end lost 0 bases, and 14 bases lay between the germline ends. Germline-derived CDR1 and CDR2 are MGHRA and YSYEKL. The CDR3 is 17 amino acids. As DNA, the CDR3 is TGCGCCAGCAGCCAAGAACCCCCATATCGCATGAACACTGAAGCTTTCTTT. Translated, it gives CASSQEPPYRMNTEAFF.

The genes are TRBV21-1 and TRBJ1-6; whether TRBD1, the table's D call, matches the DNA was not checked. TRBV21-1 represents a pseudogene. CDR3 size: 16 residues. CDR3 amino acids: CASTSGQGNDNSPLHF. The CDR3 DNA reads as TGTGCCAGCACCTCGGGACAAGGAAACGATAATTCACCCCTCCACTTT.

The chain recombines TRBV5-6 with TRBJ1-4; 7 positions match TRBD1. The CDR3 sequence is 14 residues long. Germline loops: CDR1 SGHDT, CDR2 YYEEEE. V shed 4 bases and J 8 bases; nucleotides not matched to a gene: 8. This CDR3 is CASSTGQVLEKLFF. The CDR3, as DNA: TGTGCCAGCAGCACCGGACAGGTGTTGGAAAAACTGTTTTTT.

This clone was seen more than once but under ten times. The J gene is TRBJ1-1, the V gene TRBV19; possibly TRBD1 for D (5 bases). V lost 4 bases, J lost 1 base, and 13 bases lay in between. Germline CDR1 reads LNHDA; CDR2 reads SQIVND (reference sequence). The CDR3 length is 15 residues. As DNA, the CDR3 is TGTGCCAGTAGTACAGGGTTGAGTGGGAACACTGAAGCTTTCTTT. Its translation: CASSTGLSGNTEAFF.

This CDR3 reads CASSRTGIYEQYF. CDR3 coding DNA: TGTGCCAGCAGCCGGACAGGGATCTACGAGCAGTACTTC. The J gene is TRBJ2-7, the V gene TRBV3-1 (or the pseudogene TRBV3-2), with 8 bases aligning to TRBD1. The CDR3 has 13 amino acids. The germline V gene has CDR1 LGHDT and CDR2 YNNKEL (reference sequence). The ends lost 4 bases at V and 3 bases at J; junction bases unmatched: 2.

The DNA for the CDR3 is TGTGCCAGCAGTTTACGTAGTTCAGCCAAAAACATTCAGTACTTC. Its protein is CASSLRSSAKNIQYF. The V call is TRBV28, the J call TRBJ2-4; D remains unclear. The CDR3 loop spans 15 amino acids. The V end was cut by 2 bases, the J end by 0 bases, with 8 bases between. Germline V lookup: CDR1 MDHEN, CDR2 SYDVKM.

This clone showed up just once. V usage is TRBV6-5 and J usage is TRBJ2-3, with D perhaps TRBD2 (6 bases). The CDR3 has 15 residues. Germline assignment: CDR1 MNHEY and CDR2 SVGAGI. V dropped 4 bases and J dropped 1 base, with 12 bases sitting between them. The CDR3: CASSSNRRGTDTQYF. For the CDR3, the DNA is TGTGCCAGCAGTTCAAACAGGAGGGGCACAGATACGCAGTATTTT.

J is TRBJ2-5 and V is TRBV5-5, with D unclear. Germline V gene data show CDR1 as SGHKS and CDR2 as YYEKEE (reference sequence). The CDR3 has 12 amino acids. Trimming cost V 3 bases and J 5 bases, with 8 bases left between them. This CDR3 reads CASSSARETQYF. The CDR3 bases are TGTGCCAGCAGCTCCGCCCGGGAGACCCAGTACTTC. Combining the CDR3 with reference TRBV5-5 and TRBJ2-5 gives the whole variable domain DAGVTQSPTHLIKTRGQQVTLRCSPISGHKSVSWYQQVLGQGPQFIFQYYEKEERGRGNFPDRFSARQFPNYSSELNVNALLLGDSALYLCASSSARETQYFGPGTRLLVL.

This chain joins TRBV19 and TRBJ2-3; TRBD1 aligns across 7 bases. CDR1 LNHDA and CDR2 SQIVND come from the germline V gene (reference sequence). The V gene end was trimmed by 4 bases and the J gene end by 2 bases; junction bases not matched to a gene: 9. This CDR3 contains 16 residues. Here the CDR3 DNA reads TGTGCCAGTAGTACCGGAAGGACAGGCTTCACAGATACGCAGTATTTT. This translates into CASSTGRTGFTDTQYF.

The genes are TRBV5-1 and TRBJ2-1; the D gene is possibly TRBD2 (6 bases). CDR3 length: 15 residues. Trimming shortened V by 0 bases and J by 2 bases, and 9 bases separated the two germline ends. Germline-derived CDR1 and CDR2 are SGHRS and YFSETQ. DNA for the CDR3: TGCGCCAGCAGCTTGGGGAGGGGTACCTACAATGAGCAGTTCTTC. Amino acid sequence: CASSLGRGTYNEQFF.

The chain uses TRBV11-2 and TRBJ2-7, with D possibly TRBD1 on 6 matching bases. CDR1 SGHAT and CDR2 FQNNGV come from the germline V gene. This CDR3 is 17 amino acids long. The V and J ends lost 1 base and 2 bases respectively, with 18 bases between them. CDR3 loop: CASSLVGTQGAPYEQYF. The CDR3 DNA reads TGTGCCAGCAGCTTAGTTGGAACACAGGGAGCCCCCTACGAGCAGTACTTC.

The rearrangement uses TRBV6-4 and TRBJ2-1, with 7 nucleotides matching TRBD2. In germline, CDR1 is MRHNA, CDR2 SNTAGT. This CDR3 has 15 residues. J lost 5 bases, V lost 4 bases, and 8 bases had no gene match. Written as DNA, the CDR3 is TGTGCCAGCAGTGTTCTCGGGACTAAAAACAATGAGCAGTTCTTC. Translation: CASSVLGTKNNEQFF.

V and J are TRBV7-9 and TRBJ2-1; the D gene is possibly TRBD2 (6 bases). Germline CDR1 SEHNR, CDR2 FQNEAQ (reference sequence). The CDR3 length is 17 residues. V dropped 3 bases and J dropped 10 bases, with 25 bases sitting between them. Here the CDR3 reads CASSFGVAAYRRREQFF. Here the CDR3 DNA reads TGTGCCAGCAGCTTCGGAGTAGCGGCCTACCGAAGGAGGGAGCAGTTCTTC. Complete variable domain (other parts from reference TRBV7-9 and TRBJ2-1): DTGVSQNPRHKITKRGQNVTFRCDPISEHNRLYWYRQTLGQGPEFLTYFQNEAQLEKSRLLSDRFSAERPKGSFSTLEIQRTEQGDSAMYLCASSFGVAAYRRREQFFGPGTRLTVL.

This clone was observed a single time. The chain is built from TRBV5-8 and TRBJ1-4; 7 bases agree with TRBD1. The CDR3 loop spans 16 amino acids. With V trimmed by 0 bases and J by 6 bases, 8 bases remained unmatched. Germline V CDR1 and CDR2: SGHTS, YDEGEE. The chain's CDR3 is CASSLAGGTAYEKLFF. As DNA, the CDR3 is TGTGCCAGCAGCTTGGCCGGGGGGACAGCCTATGAAAAACTGTTTTTT.

The J gene is TRBJ2-7, the V gene TRBV7-2; 8 bases map to TRBD1. Germline assignment: CDR1 SGHTA and CDR2 FQGNSA. This CDR3 has 14 amino acids. V was clipped by 4 bases and J by 3 bases; unmatched bases: 5. This CDR3 is CASSSQQGGYEQYF. Written as DNA, the CDR3 is TGTGCCAGCAGCTCCCAACAGGGGGGCTACGAGCAGTACTTC. The whole variable domain, remainder taken from reference TRBV7-2 and TRBJ2-7, is GAGVSQSPSNKVTEKGKDVELRCDPISGHTALYWYRQSLGQGLEFLIYFQGNSAPDKSGLPSDRFSAERTGGSVSTLTIQRTQQEDSAVYLCASSSQQGGYEQYFGPGTRLTVT.

The chain joins TRBV3-1 (or the pseudogene TRBV3-2) to TRBJ1-2; TRBD1 is a possible D gene (5 bases). CDR3 size: 16 residues. In germline, CDR1 is LGHDT, CDR2 YNNKEL (reference sequence). Trimming took 3 bases from V and 8 from J, leaving 22 bases between them. The CDR3 is CASSHAGRGGQGGYTF. For the CDR3, the DNA is TGTGCCAGCAGCCACGCAGGGAGGGGAGGGCAAGGGGGCTACACCTTC.

The chain combines TRBV19 with TRBJ2-1; TRBD2 agrees at 8 bases. The junction had 10 bases not matched to a gene; V was cut back by 1 base and J by 5 bases. This CDR3 comprises 17 residues. From germline, CDR1 is LNHDA and CDR2 SQIVND (reference sequence). Here the CDR3 DNA reads TGTGCCAGTAGTATAGGTAGGGTAGCGGGGCTAAACAATGAGCAGTTCTTC. It specifies CASSIGRVAGLNNEQFF.

V and J are TRBV3-1 (or the pseudogene TRBV3-2) and TRBJ1-5, with 7 bases matching TRBD1. The germline V gene encodes CDR1 LGHDT and CDR2 YNNKEL (reference sequence). This CDR3 comprises 14 residues. V dropped 5 bases and J dropped 4; count of bases not matched to a gene: 5. The CDR3 coding sequence is TGTGCCAGCAGCACGGGACAGATGAATCAGCCCCAGCATTTT. The encoded protein is CASSTGQMNQPQHF.

The V gene is TRBV6-1, the J gene TRBJ2-5, with no clear D. This CDR3 is built from 16 residues. The germline V gene encodes CDR1 MNHNS and CDR2 SASEGT. V lost 1 base and J 4 bases, leaving 16 bases between the germline ends. CDR3 nucleotides: TGTGCCAGCAGTGAAGATAGGCCGCCGATGGGAGAGACCCAGTACTTC. Protein: CASSEDRPPMGETQYF.

The J gene is TRBJ1-2, the V gene TRBV25-1, with 8 nucleotides matching TRBD1. The CDR3 totals 14 residues. The trim removed 1 base at V and 8 bases at J, leaving 6 bases unmatched. Germline CDR1 and CDR2: MGHDK and SYGVNS. CDR3 bases: TGTGCCAGCAGTGAATGGAGGACAGGGAGCGGCTACACCTTC. Translated, it gives CASSEWRTGSGYTF.